This T cell receptor beta chain was observed in a study of blood T cell repertoires in COVID-19. In this sample, this clone turned up once. Profiling relied on immunoSEQ multiplex PCR, and the TCRdb table lists in-frame clones only, not all of them. In the table there are roughly 70,000 clones, roughly nine tenths of which are singletons. CDR1 MNHNS and CDR2 SASEGT come from the germline V gene. With 0 bases clipped from V and 8 bases from J, the junction kept 9 bases outside the gene matches. The CDR3 has 16 residues. The rearrangement joins TRBV6-1 to TRBJ2-1; the match to TRBD2 covers 8 bases. Sequenced input: peripheral blood. This TCR came from a man at least 80 years old with acute or convalescent COVID-19. This CDR3 is CASSEAGGGFRDEQFF. Written as DNA, the CDR3 is TGTGCCAGCAGTGAAGCGGGCGGGGGGTTTAGAGATGAGCAGTTCTTC.